This TCR beta chain is from a study of control samples from healthy donors and cancer patients. The protocol was immunoSEQ multiplex PCR, while the TCRdb copy is restricted to in-frame clones and leaves out a portion. The sample holds some 130,000 clones; approximately 90% are singletons and the top ten take 2% to 3%. Trimming cost V 1 base and J 0 bases; bases outside gene matches: 3. The CDR3 totals 15 residues. Germline CDR1 reads SGDLS; CDR2 reads YYNGEE. The chain uses TRBV9 and TRBJ1-1; 7 bases match TRBD1. The sequence came from a man aged 40-49 years in good health. The sample taken for sequencing was blood. CDR3 sequence: CASSVWGQLNTEAFF. For the CDR3, the DNA is TGTGCCAGCAGCGTATGGGGACAGCTGAACACTGAAGCTTTCTTT. Full variable domain (remainder filled in from reference TRBV9 and TRBJ1-1): DSGVTQTPKHLITATGQRVTLRCSPRSGDLSVYWYQQSLDQGLQFLIQYYNGEERAKGNILERFSAQQFPDLHSELNLSSLELGDSALYFCASSVWGQLNTEAFFGQGTRLTVV.